The clone carrying this T cell receptor beta chain was recorded only once. This specimen belongs to a study of control samples from healthy donors and cancer patients. Germline CDR1 MNHNS, CDR2 SASEGT. V shed 0 bases and J shed 4 bases, with 12 bases lying between them. The CDR3 is made up of 15 amino acids. This table comes from immunoSEQ multiplex PCR, and its TCRdb copy is limited to in-frame clones, with some not included. The table lists about 120,000 clones, roughly nine tenths of them singletons. Input material: blood. This rearrangement joins TRBV6-1 to TRBJ2-5; D gene ambiguous. This TCR was recovered from a middle-aged man in good health. CDR3 DNA sequence: TGTGCCAGCAGTGAAGCCGGCGGCCCAGGAGAGACCCAGTACTTC. This gives the protein CASSEAGGPGETQYF.